The T cell receptor (beta chain) under discussion was sequenced for a study of shared clonotypes between healthy human individuals. Study details: Donors, aged 18 to 49, were a couple of women and a few men.

Assay execution took place at the deep level. Sorted-subset replicate PCRs used around 200 ng DNA, some 31,000 T cell genomes. The table came from immunoSEQ multiplex PCR; TCRdb's copy has only in-frame clones and leaves some out. The repertoire holds over 750,000 clones, with about 96% as singletons. The naive CD8 fraction comprised CD45RO-negative cells positively selected for CCR7 and excluded terminally differentiated effector memory CD45RA+ cells. The CDR3 length is 15 residues. V lost 4 bases, J lost 4 bases, and 17 bases lay in between. Germline V gene data show CDR1 as LNHNV and CDR2 as YYDKDF (reference sequence). With respect to this clone: Its matching antigen is unknown.

Study-wide results and caveats: Sequencing of the sorted subsets was shown by rarefaction to be incomplete despite large depth.

The sample was naive CD8+ T cells sorted from blood. This chain joins TRBV15 and TRBJ2-7; D unclear. This sequence originates from a man aged 25-45 years in good health. DNA for the CDR3: TGTGCCACCAGCAAGTCCCCGAAACCAGTGTACGAGCAGTACTTC. Protein product: CATSKSPKPVYEQYF.